These 22 T cell receptor beta chains came from one sample sequenced in a study of post-analysis software for immune sequencing data. Unique molecular identifiers were built into the TCR beta cDNA libraries. TCRdb ran MiXCR on the PCR reads and lists one entry per CDR3 protein. The sample carries around 190,000 distinct CDR3 sequences, 29% recorded once. The study's findings and limits: TRBV segments more frequent in patients than in controls numbered roughly 5 and included TRBV5-6, TRBV5-1 and TRBV20-1.

Their recognized antigens are unknown. Sequences were obtained from blood. Receptor source: a girl aged 2-17 years with multiple sclerosis.

In this sample, this clonotype turned up a few times. The chain joins TRBV6-5 to TRBJ2-2, with 11 bases lining up with TRBD1. The length of the CDR3 is 16 residues. CDR1 MNHEY and CDR2 SVGAGI come from the germline V gene. The V segment lost 2 bases and the J segment 6 bases; nucleotides outside the gene matches: 5. The CDR3 bases are TGTGCCAGCAGTTACCGGGACAGGGGGGGAGCCGGGGAGCTGTTTTTT. This translates into CASSYRDRGGAGELFF.

As regards this clonotype: It may be a read error: a sequence one base away is much more abundant. The chain recombines TRBV20-1 with TRBJ2-1; possible D gene TRBD2, 6 bases. The J call is doubtful: the DNA matches TRBJ2-7 better. The germline gives CDR1 DFQATT, CDR2 SNEGSKA (reference sequence). This CDR3 has 14 amino acids. CDR3 loop: CSARGASAYNEQYF. In DNA form, the CDR3 reads TGCAGTGCTAGAGGAGCTAGCGCTTACAATGAGCAGTACTTC.

The chain carries TRBV27 and TRBJ1-6; maybe TRBD1 (5 bases). This CDR3 contains 17 residues. Looked up from germline, CDR1 is MNHEY and CDR2 is SMNVEV (reference sequence). Trimming took 4 bases from V and 0 from J, leaving 13 bases between them. CDR3 amino acids: CASSWDGLSSYNSPLHF. The CDR3 DNA reads TGTGCCAGCAGTTGGGACGGATTAAGCTCCTATAATTCACCCCTCCACTTT.

This clonotype was detected only a few times. V and J are TRBV20-1 and TRBJ1-1; TRBD1 agrees at 8 bases. CDR1 and CDR2 (germline): DFQATT, SNEGSKA (reference sequence). With 2 bases clipped from V and 1 base from J, the junction kept 3 bases outside the gene matches. This CDR3 region has 14 residues. CDR3 amino acids: CSARQGATNTEAFF. CDR3 bases: TGCAGTGCTAGACAGGGGGCGACGAACACTGAAGCTTTCTTT.

With regard to this clonotype: A much larger clone lies one base from this, so it may be a read error. J is TRBJ2-6 and V is TRBV4-1; weak D call: TRBD2 (6 bases). The CDR3 runs to 17 residues. Germline lookup yields CDR1 MGHRA and CDR2 YSYEKL. In nucleotides, the CDR3 is TGCGCCAGCAGCCCAGCGGGTCATGCCTCTGGGGCCAACGTCCGGACTTTC. It codes for CASSPAGHASGANVRTF.

The genes are TRBV29-1 and TRBJ2-2; D is unresolved. Germline CDR1 SQVTM, CDR2 ANQGSEA. The CDR3 consists of 14 residues. V gave up 4 bases and J gave up 3 bases, with 12 bases separating them. CDR3 nucleotides: TGCAGCGTTGGGGCCGGCAGAGACACCGGGGAGCTGTTTTTT. Translated, it gives CSVGAGRDTGELFF.

A few counts support this clonotype. The DNA of the CDR3 is TGTGCCAGCAGTTCCGGTATCAATCAGCCCCAGCATTTT. Amino acid sequence: CASSSGINQPQHF. The genes are TRBV6-5 and TRBJ1-5; D uncertain. V lost 4 bases and J 3 bases, leaving 7 bases between the germline ends. Germline V lookup: CDR1 MNHEY, CDR2 SVGAGI. This CDR3 is 13 amino acids long.

Worth noting for this clonotype: This may come from a read error, since a much larger clone is one base off. The rearrangement uses TRBV12-3 or TRBV12-4 and TRBJ2-4; weak D call: TRBD1 (6 bases). Between the trimmed V and J ends, which lost 8 bases and 13 bases, there was a span of 27 bases. The CDR3 spans 15 residues. The CDR3 here is CASDVGAGAPREQYF. CDR3 nucleotides: TGTGCCAGCGACGTAGGGGCAGGGGCCCCCAGGGAGCAGTACTTC.

This clonotype was detected only a few times. The V gene is TRBV10-3, the J gene TRBJ1-5, with D possibly matching TRBD1 (5 bases). Germline assignment: CDR1 ENHRY and CDR2 SYGVKD. This CDR3 contains 13 residues. V lost 6 bases and J 5 bases, leaving 11 bases between the germline ends. The CDR3 nucleotides are TGTGCCATCAGAGGGACCGACGATCAGCCCCAGCATTTT. Encoded protein: CAIRGTDDQPQHF.

In DNA, the CDR3 is TGCAGTGCTAGAGAGAAGCGGGGGGGCCGCCACGAGCAGTACTTC. This encodes CSAREKRGGRHEQYF. The chain joins TRBV20-1 to TRBJ2-7; 10 nucleotides line up with TRBD2. V was pared by 0 bases and J by 5 bases, with 7 bases of the junction left unmatched. Germline V gene sequence: CDR1 DFQATT, CDR2 SNEGSKA (reference sequence). The CDR3 has 15 residues.

This clonotype has just one count. With a much larger clone just one base away, this may be a read error. The rearrangement joins TRBV29-1 to TRBJ2-6, with a weak D call TRBD1 (5 bases). CDR3 length: 16 amino acids. CDR1 SQVTM and CDR2 ANQGSEA come from the germline V gene. Deletions cut 7 bases from V and 0 bases from J, with 16 bases between. The CDR3 sequence: CSAETVLSSGANVLTF. The CDR3 DNA reads TGCAGCGCCGAGACAGTCCTCAGCTCTGGGGCCAACGTCCTGACTTTC.

The chain has TRBV5-1 and TRBJ2-2; D remains ambiguous. CDR1 is SGHRS, CDR2 YFSETQ, per germline. CDR3 length: 13 amino acids. Trimming cost V 5 bases and J 4 bases, with 9 bases left between them. CDR3 coding DNA: TGCGCCAGCAGTGCGGCACCCACCGGGGAGCTGTTTTTT. Translating it yields CASSAAPTGELFF.

The genes are TRBV30 and TRBJ2-7; maybe TRBD2 (6 bases). In germline, CDR1 is GTSNPN, CDR2 SVGIG (reference sequence). CDR3 length: 13 residues. V was clipped by 2 bases and J by 5 bases, with 13 bases between them. The CDR3 bases are TGTGCCTGGAGTTTTGACCGGGGGAACGAGCAGTACTTC. It yields the protein CAWSFDRGNEQYF.

This clonotype showed up just a few times. In DNA, the CDR3 is TGCGCCAGCAGTCCTAAGTGGTCTCTAGCGGAGGGTACGCAGTATTTT. Encoded protein: CASSPKWSLAEGTQYF. The J gene is TRBJ2-3, the V gene TRBV10-1, with TRBD2 matching over 7 bases. The CDR3 has 16 amino acids. The germline V gene encodes CDR1 WNHNN and CDR2 SYGVQD (reference sequence). V gave up 5 bases and J gave up 8 bases; unmatched junction bases: 16.

This CDR3 is CASSPQGAVNTEAFF. The CDR3 bases are TGCGCCAGCAGCCCACAGGGGGCCGTGAACACTGAAGCTTTCTTT. V and J are TRBV4-1 and TRBJ1-1, with 9 bases that match TRBD1. This CDR3 has 15 amino acids. Per the germline V gene, CDR1 is MGHRA and CDR2 is YSYEKL. With 4 bases clipped from V and 0 bases from J, the junction kept 3 bases outside the gene matches.

The chain is built from TRBV20-1 and TRBJ1-1; 8 nucleotides align to TRBD1. The ends lost 0 bases at V and 1 base at J; junction bases unmatched: 7. Looked up from germline, CDR1 is DFQATT and CDR2 is SNEGSKA (reference sequence). This CDR3 has 16 amino acids. The CDR3 here is CSAREWGQGANTEAFF. The CDR3 DNA follows: TGCAGTGCTAGAGAATGGGGGCAGGGGGCGAACACTGAAGCTTTCTTT.

This clonotype was recorded many times. The V call is TRBV7-3, the J call TRBJ2-7; 9 bases are shared with TRBD2. The V gene's germline CDR1 is SGHTA and CDR2 FQGTGA. Trimming at V came to 5 bases and at J to 2 bases, leaving 4 bases not matched to a gene. There are 14 residues in the CDR3. CDR3 sequence: CASSLTSGPYEQYF. The CDR3 DNA sequence: TGTGCCAGCAGCCTGACTAGCGGACCCTACGAGCAGTACTTC.

This clonotype was observed a handful of times. The gene calls are TRBV7-2 and TRBJ1-1, with 7 bases aligning to TRBD1. Germline V gene data show CDR1 as SGHTA and CDR2 as FQGNSA. The CDR3 totals 15 residues. V trimming: 1 base; J trimming: 7 bases; junction bases outside the gene matches: 9. The CDR3 DNA sequence: TGTGCCAGCAGCTTAGTTTCAGGGGGAAGTAGTGAAGCTTTCTTT. This gives the protein CASSLVSGGSSEAFF.

This clonotype came up many times. The CDR3: CSARDAAGGKETQYF. CDR3 nucleotide sequence: TGCAGTGCTAGAGATGCGGCAGGGGGGAAAGAGACCCAGTACTTC. The genes are TRBV20-1 and TRBJ2-5; D is possibly TRBD1 (7 bases). Trimming shortened V by 0 bases and J by 3 bases, and 14 bases separated the two germline ends. The germline V gene encodes CDR1 DFQATT and CDR2 SNEGSKA (reference sequence). This CDR3 is 15 amino acids long.

The J gene is TRBJ2-1, the V gene TRBV27; a weak D match, TRBD2 (6 bases). V lost 3 bases, J lost 3 bases, and 18 bases lay in between. Germline V gene sequence: CDR1 MNHEY, CDR2 SMNVEV (reference sequence). This CDR3 contains 17 residues. CDR3 region: CASSFGLAWGNYNEQFF. CDR3 nucleotide sequence: TGTGCCAGCAGTTTTGGCCTAGCGTGGGGGAACTACAATGAGCAGTTCTTC.

J is TRBJ2-4 and V is TRBV30; 9 bases are a match to TRBD1. The tail of the sequence fits TRBJ2-5 better, so the J call may be wrong. The germline gives CDR1 GTSNPN, CDR2 SVGIG (reference sequence). The CDR3 length is 16 residues. The CDR3 reads CAWSGTGGYYGETQYF. The CDR3 nucleotides read TGTGCCTGGAGTGGTACAGGGGGCTATTATGGAGAGACCCAGTACTTC.

This chain joins TRBV20-1 and TRBJ2-1, with TRBD2 matching 7 bases. CDR3 length: 15 amino acids. Germline trimming cut 1 base from V and 8 bases from J; bases unmatched to any gene: 11. The germline CDR1 and CDR2 sequences are DFQATT and SNEGSKA (reference sequence). The CDR3 sequence: CSARGPGTNYYEQFF. CDR3 in DNA: TGCAGTGCTAGAGGGCCCGGGACTAATTACTATGAGCAGTTCTTC.